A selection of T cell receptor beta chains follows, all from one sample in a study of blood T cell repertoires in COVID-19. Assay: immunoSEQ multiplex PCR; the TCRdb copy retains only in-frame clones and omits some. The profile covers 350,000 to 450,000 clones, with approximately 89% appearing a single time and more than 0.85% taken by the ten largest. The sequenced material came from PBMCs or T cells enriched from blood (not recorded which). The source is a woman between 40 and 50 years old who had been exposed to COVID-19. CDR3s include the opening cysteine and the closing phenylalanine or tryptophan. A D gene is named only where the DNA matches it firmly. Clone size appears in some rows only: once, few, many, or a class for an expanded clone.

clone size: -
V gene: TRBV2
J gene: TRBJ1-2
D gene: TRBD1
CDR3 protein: CASSSTGAYGYTF
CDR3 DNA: TGTGCCAGCAGCTCCACAGGGGCCTATGGCTACACCTTC

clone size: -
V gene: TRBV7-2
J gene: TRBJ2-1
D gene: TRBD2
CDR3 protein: CASSLRTSGGNEQFF
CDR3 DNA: TGTGCCAGCAGCTTAAGAACTAGCGGGGGTAATGAGCAGTTCTTC

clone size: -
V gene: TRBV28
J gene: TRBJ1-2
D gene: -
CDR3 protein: CASSPGQILVDYTF
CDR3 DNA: TGTGCCAGCAGTCCCGGACAGATTTTAGTAGACTACACCTTC

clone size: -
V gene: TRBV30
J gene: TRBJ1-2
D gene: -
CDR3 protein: CAWTPGWGAYYGYTF
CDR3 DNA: TGTGCCTGGACCCCGGGCTGGGGCGCATACTATGGCTACACCTTC

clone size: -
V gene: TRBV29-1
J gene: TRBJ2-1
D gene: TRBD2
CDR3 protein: CSAQRPSGDMFF
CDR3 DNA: TGCAGCGCCCAAAGACCTAGCGGGGATATGTTCTTC

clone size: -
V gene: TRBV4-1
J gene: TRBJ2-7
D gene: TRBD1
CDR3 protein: CASSQDFETGSYEQYF
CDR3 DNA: TGCGCCAGCAGCCAAGATTTTGAGACAGGGTCATACGAGCAGTACTTC

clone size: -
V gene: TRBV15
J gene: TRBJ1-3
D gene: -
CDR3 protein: CATSRDRTEGSGNTIYF
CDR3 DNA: TGTGCCACCAGCAGAGATAGGACGGAGGGGTCTGGAAACACCATATATTTT

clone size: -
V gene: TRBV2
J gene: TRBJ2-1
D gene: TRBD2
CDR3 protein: CASSGGTSGRAINEQFF
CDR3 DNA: TGTGCCAGCAGCGGGGGGACTAGCGGGAGGGCCATCAATGAGCAGTTCTTC

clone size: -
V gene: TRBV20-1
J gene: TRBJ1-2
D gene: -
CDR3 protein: CSARVRDGYTF
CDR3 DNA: TGCAGTGCTAGAGTGAGGGATGGCTACACCTTC

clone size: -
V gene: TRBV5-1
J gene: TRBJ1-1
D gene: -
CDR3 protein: CASSASGTEAFF
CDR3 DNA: TGCGCCAGCAGCGCCAGCGGCACTGAAGCTTTCTTT

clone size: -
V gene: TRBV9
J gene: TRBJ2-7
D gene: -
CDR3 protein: CASSVDAGAYEQYF
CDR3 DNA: TGTGCCAGCAGCGTAGATGCAGGTGCCTACGAGCAGTACTTC

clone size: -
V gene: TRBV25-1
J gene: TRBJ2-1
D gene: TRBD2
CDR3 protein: CASSELATGLAANEQFF
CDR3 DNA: TGTGCCAGCAGTGAATTGGCGACAGGACTAGCGGCAAATGAGCAGTTCTTC

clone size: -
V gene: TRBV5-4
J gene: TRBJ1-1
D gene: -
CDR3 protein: CASSSPGVNTEAFF
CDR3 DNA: TGTGCCAGCAGCTCGCCAGGTGTGAACACTGAAGCTTTCTTT

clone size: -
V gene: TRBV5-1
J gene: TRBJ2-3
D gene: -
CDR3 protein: CASSLVRRSSTDTQYF
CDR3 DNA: TGCGCCAGCAGCTTGGTTCGCAGATCTAGCACAGATACGCAGTATTTT

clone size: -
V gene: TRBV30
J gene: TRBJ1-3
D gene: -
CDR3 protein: CAWTGPSSGNTIYF
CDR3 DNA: TGTGCCTGGACAGGGCCCAGCTCTGGAAACACCATATATTTT

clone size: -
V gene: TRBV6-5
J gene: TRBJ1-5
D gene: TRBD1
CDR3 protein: CASSYTQGTQPQHF
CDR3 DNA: TGTGCCAGCAGTTACACACAGGGGACGCAGCCCCAGCATTTT

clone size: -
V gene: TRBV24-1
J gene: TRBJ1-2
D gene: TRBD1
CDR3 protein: CATSEHRGHGYTF
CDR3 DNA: TGTGCCACCAGTGAGCACAGGGGGCATGGCTACACCTTC

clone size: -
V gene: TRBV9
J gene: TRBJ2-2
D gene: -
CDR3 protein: CASSVGGLGGTGELFF
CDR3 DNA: TGTGCCAGCAGCGTAGGTGGACTAGGGGGCACCGGGGAGCTGTTTTTT

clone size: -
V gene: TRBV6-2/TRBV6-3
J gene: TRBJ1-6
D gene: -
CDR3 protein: CASSAYRVPNSPLHF
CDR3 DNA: TGTGCCAGCAGTGCATACAGGGTGCCTAATTCACCCCTCCACTTT

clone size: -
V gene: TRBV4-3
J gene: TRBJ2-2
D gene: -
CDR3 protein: CASSQVVMQGGDTGELFF
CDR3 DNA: TGCGCCAGCAGCCAAGTAGTAATGCAGGGTGGGGACACCGGGGAGCTGTTTTTT

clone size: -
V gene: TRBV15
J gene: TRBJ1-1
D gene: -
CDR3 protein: CATSSADLSLNTEAFF
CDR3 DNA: TGTGCCACCAGCTCAGCGGACCTTTCCCTGAACACTGAAGCTTTCTTT

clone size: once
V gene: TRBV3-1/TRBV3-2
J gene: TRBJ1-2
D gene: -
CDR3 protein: CASSQGAFGYTF
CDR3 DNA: TGTGCCAGCAGCCAGGGGGCCTTTGGCTACACCTTC

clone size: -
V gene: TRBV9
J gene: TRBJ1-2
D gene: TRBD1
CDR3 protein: CASSKPHRGWYGYTF
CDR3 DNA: TGTGCCAGCAGCAAACCCCACAGGGGCTGGTATGGCTACACCTTC

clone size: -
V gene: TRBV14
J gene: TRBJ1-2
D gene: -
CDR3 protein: CASSFGHFGGYTF
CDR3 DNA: TGTGCCAGCAGCTTCGGACATTTTGGTGGCTACACCTTC

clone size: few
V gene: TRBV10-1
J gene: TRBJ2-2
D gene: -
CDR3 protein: CASSLGRVRGKNTGELFF
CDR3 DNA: TGCGCCAGCAGTTTAGGTCGTGTGAGGGGGAAGAACACCGGGGAGCTGTTTTTT

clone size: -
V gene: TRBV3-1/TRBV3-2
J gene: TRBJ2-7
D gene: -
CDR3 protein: CASSRGTGTTSGMFRTLYEQYF
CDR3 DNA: TGTGCCAGCAGTCGCGGGACAGGGACTACTAGCGGGATGTTTCGGACCCTCTACGAGCAGTACTTC

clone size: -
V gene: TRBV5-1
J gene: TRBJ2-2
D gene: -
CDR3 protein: CASRELSSGELFF
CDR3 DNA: TGCGCCAGCAGGGAGCTTTCGTCCGGGGAGCTGTTTTTT

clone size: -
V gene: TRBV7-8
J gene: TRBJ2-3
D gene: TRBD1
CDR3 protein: CASSPRGDTQYF
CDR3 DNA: TGTGCCAGCAGCCCCAGGGGGGATACGCAGTATTTT

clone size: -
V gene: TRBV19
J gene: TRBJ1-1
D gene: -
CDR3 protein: CASLGGTEAFF
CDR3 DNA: TGTGCCAGTTTAGGGGGCACTGAAGCTTTCTTT

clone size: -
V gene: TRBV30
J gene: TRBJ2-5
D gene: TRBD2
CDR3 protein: CAWSVLLGLAGVETQYF
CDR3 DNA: TGTGCCTGGAGCGTTCTATTGGGACTAGCGGGAGTAGAGACCCAGTACTTC

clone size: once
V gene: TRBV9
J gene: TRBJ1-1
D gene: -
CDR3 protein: CASSAPDWTDPTGNTEAFF
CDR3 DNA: TGTGCCAGCAGCGCCCCGGATTGGACAGACCCGACGGGGAACACTGAAGCTTTCTTT

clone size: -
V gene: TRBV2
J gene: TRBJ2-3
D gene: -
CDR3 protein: CASRRLITDTQYF
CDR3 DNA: TGTGCCAGCAGACGACTGATCACAGATACGCAGTATTTT

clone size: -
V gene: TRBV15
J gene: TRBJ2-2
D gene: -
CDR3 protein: CATSRGGANTGELFF
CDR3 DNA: TGTGCCACCAGCAGAGGGGGAGCGAACACCGGGGAGCTGTTTTTT

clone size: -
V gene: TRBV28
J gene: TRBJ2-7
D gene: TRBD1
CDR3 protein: CASSGQGASSYEQYF
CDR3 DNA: TGTGCCAGCAGTGGACAGGGGGCATCGTCCTACGAGCAGTACTTC

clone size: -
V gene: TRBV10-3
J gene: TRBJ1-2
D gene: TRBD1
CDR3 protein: CAISESGGQKSNYGYTF
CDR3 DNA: TGTGCCATCAGTGAGTCGGGGGGACAGAAATCAAACTATGGCTACACCTTC

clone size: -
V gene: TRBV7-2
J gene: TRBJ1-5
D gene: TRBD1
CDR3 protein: CASSPAGTGSQPQHF
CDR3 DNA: TGTGCCAGCAGCCCAGCTGGGACAGGGTCGCAGCCCCAGCATTTT

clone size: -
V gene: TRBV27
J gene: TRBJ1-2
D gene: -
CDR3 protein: CASSLSIGGNYGYTF
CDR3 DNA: TGTGCCAGCAGTTTATCGATAGGGGGAAACTATGGCTACACCTTC

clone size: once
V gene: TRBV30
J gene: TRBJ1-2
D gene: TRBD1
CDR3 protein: CAWSRDRQGYTF
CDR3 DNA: TGTGCCTGGAGTAGGGACAGGCAGGGCTACACCTTC

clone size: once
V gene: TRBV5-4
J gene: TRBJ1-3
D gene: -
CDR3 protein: CASSPGGISGNTIYF
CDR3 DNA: TGTGCCAGCAGCCCTGGAGGGATTTCAGGAAACACCATATATTTT